This TCR beta chain comes out of a study of CD8+ T cells in alopecia areata. Across the study: Among treated patients, oral tofacitinib was administered at 5 to 10 mg twice daily.

Study-wide results and caveats: Among the 100 top clones, expanded CD8+ clones, like scalp clonality, were significantly decreased by tofacitinib.

Treatment given: oral pan-JAK inhibitor, 5-10 mg twice daily. From germline, CDR1 is ENHRY and CDR2 SYGVKD. V was cut by 10 bases and J by 0 bases, with 18 bases left in between. The CDR3 runs to 15 residues. RNA extraction was followed by reverse transcription into cDNA, which acted as the sequencing template. Profiled with immunoSEQ multiplex PCR; TCRdb holds only in-frame clones, not every one. The sample yields under 200,000 clones, less than 70% seen once. This clone turned up a few times. The antigen is undetermined. The V gene is TRBV10-3, the J gene TRBJ1-2, with D unclear. The source of this sequence is a human donor with alopecia areata. This specimen consisted of CD4+ T cells sorted from blood, obtained at week 24, from a patient treated with tofacitinib. The CDR3 DNA sequence: TGTGCCACCCTGCCCCGCAAGGATACTAACTATGGCTACACCTTC. Protein sequence: CATLPRKDTNYGYTF.